These 15 T cell receptor beta chains were sequenced from one sample in a study of blood T cell repertoires in COVID-19. Some clones are missing from TCRdb's copy, which holds only in-frame ones; the method was immunoSEQ multiplex PCR. The data contain tens of thousands of clones, 80% to 85% of them seen just once; the ten biggest clones take up about 4.3%. Input material: peripheral blood. The receptors shown here come from a woman aged 55-75 years with acute or convalescent COVID-19.

The CDR3 coding sequence is TGTGCCTGGAGTGAGCGTATGAACACTGAAGCTTTCTTT. This translates into CAWSERMNTEAFF. The genes are TRBV30 and TRBJ1-1; D is uncertain. Per germline, CDR1 GTSNPN and CDR2 SVGIG (reference sequence). There are 13 residues in the CDR3. V lost 1 base to trimming and J lost 0 bases, with 6 bases between them.

A note on this clone: A single base separates this from a much larger clone, so it may be a read error. CDR3 in amino acids: CASSQTGNTEAFF. CDR3 in DNA: TGTGCCAGCAGCCAAACAGGGAACACTGAAGCTTTCTTT. The chain carries TRBV6-4 and TRBJ1-1, with D tentatively TRBD1 (5 bases). CDR1 is MRHNA, CDR2 SNTAGT, per germline. V was shortened by 6 bases and J by 1 base, with 9 bases between the two germline ends. CDR3 length: 13 amino acids.

The rearrangement uses TRBV2 and TRBJ1-6; the D gene is possibly TRBD1 (5 bases). CDR3 length: 14 amino acids. Germline values: CDR1 SNHLY, CDR2 FYNNEI. Trimming stripped 7 bases from V and 10 bases from J, with 17 bases between. The CDR3 DNA follows: TGTGCCAGCACCCCTGGAAAGGGGAAGTCACCCCTCCACTTT. Its translation is CASTPGKGKSPLHF.

The chain has TRBV19 and TRBJ1-2; 9 bases are a match to TRBD1. Germline lookup yields CDR1 LNHDA and CDR2 SQIVND (reference sequence). V lost 1 base to trimming and J lost 5 bases; unmatched junction nucleotides: 5. The CDR3 sequence is 15 residues long. CDR3 coding DNA: TGTGCCAGTAGTATAGGACAGGGGGTGAATTATGGCTACACCTTC. Translated, it gives CASSIGQGVNYGYTF.

This clone turned up a few times. The rearrangement uses TRBV13 and TRBJ1-1; the match to TRBD1 covers 7 bases. The CDR3 sequence is 13 residues long. V shed 5 bases and J 6 bases; nucleotides not matched to a gene: 6. The germline gives CDR1 PRHDT, CDR2 FYEKMQ (reference sequence). The CDR3 region is CASSKQGWAEAFF. CDR3 coding DNA: TGTGCCAGCAGCAAACAGGGGTGGGCTGAAGCTTTCTTT.

Only a few counts were recorded for this clone. CDR3 coding DNA: TGTGCCAGCAGCTTCTTACAGGGGGAGGGAAACACCATATATTTT. It yields the protein CASSFLQGEGNTIYF. The chain employs TRBV7-9 and TRBJ1-3; 8 bases match TRBD1. Losses at the gene ends were 3 bases for V and 4 bases for J; bases not matched to a gene: 5. This CDR3 region has 15 residues. Germline lookup yields CDR1 SEHNR and CDR2 FQNEAQ (reference sequence).

The genes are TRBV5-1 and TRBJ1-4, with a weak D call TRBD1 (6 bases). Trimming took off 3 bases at V and 7 bases at J, with 16 bases between the two ends. Germline V gene lookup returns CDR1 SGHRS and CDR2 YFSETQ. This CDR3 is 15 amino acids long. The chain's CDR3 is CASSSNTGIGEKLFF. Written as DNA, the CDR3 is TGCGCCAGCAGCTCGAACACAGGGATCGGTGAAAAACTGTTTTTT.

The J gene is TRBJ2-1, the V gene TRBV3-1 (or the pseudogene TRBV3-2); TRBD2 matches 11 bases. V was pared by 1 base and J by 9 bases, with 8 bases of the junction left unmatched. The CDR3 length is 16 residues. Germline V gene data show CDR1 as LGHDT and CDR2 as YNNKEL (reference sequence). CDR3 sequence (DNA): TGTGCCAGCAGCCAAGGTACTAGCGGGGGCCGAAGTGAGCAGTTCTTC. Its protein is CASSQGTSGGRSEQFF.

This clone turned up a few times. The DNA of the CDR3 is TGTGCCAGCAGCTATATCAGGGAATCCTATGGCTACACCTTC. Encoded protein: CASSYIRESYGYTF. The chain joins TRBV5-5 to TRBJ1-2; D is perhaps TRBD1 (5 bases). The CDR3 totals 14 residues. From germline, CDR1 is SGHKS and CDR2 YYEKEE (reference sequence). V gave up 3 bases and J gave up 4 bases, with 13 bases separating them.

This clone was detected only once. The chain recombines TRBV3-1 (or the pseudogene TRBV3-2) with TRBJ2-6; D uncertain. The CDR3 is 17 residues long. Germline lookup yields CDR1 LGHDT and CDR2 YNNKEL (reference sequence). V lost 1 base, J lost 0 bases, and 10 bases lay in between. The DNA for the CDR3 is TGTGCCAGCAGCCAAGGACACATCTACTCTGGGGCCAACGTCCTGACTTTC. The encoded protein is CASSQGHIYSGANVLTF.

The V and J genes are TRBV4-1 and TRBJ2-3, with 10 bases aligning to TRBD2. J gave up 4 bases and V 0 bases, and 4 bases lay outside the gene matches. This CDR3 region has 16 residues. Germline CDR1 and CDR2: MGHRA and YSYEKL. This chain's CDR3 is CASSQERTSGADTQYF. The CDR3 DNA is TGCGCCAGCAGCCAAGAACGGACTAGCGGCGCAGATACGCAGTATTTT.

The V call is TRBV7-3, the J call TRBJ2-6; 12 bases map to TRBD2. CDR1 is SGHTA and CDR2 is FQGTGA in the germline V gene. V gave up 8 bases and J gave up 1 base; unmatched junction bases: 9. The CDR3 covers 18 residues. In DNA form, the CDR3 reads TGTGCCAGCGCCCTAACCGGACTAGCGGGGTCTGGGGCCAACGTCCTGACTTTC. It encodes CASALTGLAGSGANVLTF. Filled out from reference TRBV7-3 and TRBJ2-6, the complete variable domain reads GAGVSQTPSNKVTEKGKYVELRCDPISGHTALYWYRQSLGQGPEFLIYFQGTGAADDSGLPNDRFFAVRPEGSVSTLKIQRTERGDSAVYLCASALTGLAGSGANVLTFGAGSRLTVL.

V gene TRBV19 combines with J gene TRBJ2-7; 10 bases agree with TRBD1. Germline CDR1 LNHDA, CDR2 SQIVND (reference sequence). Trimming at V came to 2 bases and at J to 7 bases, leaving 11 bases not matched to a gene. This CDR3 is 16 amino acids long. CDR3 protein: CASSIQPGQGTGEQYF. The DNA for the CDR3 is TGTGCCAGTAGTATACAACCGGGACAGGGGACTGGAGAGCAGTACTTC.

This clone was seen more than once but under ten times. J is TRBJ2-7 and V is TRBV4-2; TRBD2 is a possible D gene (5 bases). CDR1 is LGHNA, CDR2 YNFKEQ, per germline. This CDR3 is 15 amino acids long. V lost 0 bases and J lost 6, with 15 bases in between. The CDR3 bases are TGTGCCAGCAGCCAAGAGGGAAGGTCGGGGAGCGAGCAGTACTTC. Protein product: CASSQEGRSGSEQYF.

The rearrangement uses TRBV5-4 and TRBJ2-3; D is undetermined. The ends were cut back, 4 bases at V and 10 bases at J, with 16 bases in the middle. The CDR3 runs to 13 residues. CDR1 and CDR2 (germline): SGHNT, YYREEE (reference sequence). The CDR3 sequence is CASSLPTAEAQYF. The CDR3 DNA is TGTGCCAGCAGCCTACCCACGGCGGAAGCGCAGTATTTT.